These 30 T cell receptor beta chains were sequenced from one sample in a study of regulatory T cells in long-lasting Graves disease. CDR3-region Arm-PCR and iRepertoire HTBI primers produced the TCR beta libraries. TCRdb reprocessed the multiplex PCR reads via MiXCR and lists one record per CDR3 protein. The sample carries approximately 460,000 distinct CDR3 sequences, less than 20% recorded once. Time point noted: newly diagnosed GD, antithyroid drugs for less than 3 months. The TCR library was prepared using RNA isolated from PBMCs. The sample was also linked to a second study, of T cells in Graves' hyperthyroidism and ophthalmopathy.

The sequencing used peripheral blood mononuclear cells (PBMCs), collected at new diagnosis, from a patient treated with antithyroid drugs. The receptors were sampled from a woman aged 25-40 years with Graves disease.

This clonotype was observed many times. This chain joins TRBV29-1 and TRBJ2-7, with 8 nucleotides matching TRBD1. The CDR3 spans 15 residues. Germline V gene data show CDR1 as SQVTM and CDR2 as ANQGSEA. With 4 bases clipped from V and 7 bases from J, the junction kept 15 bases outside the gene matches. The CDR3 here is CSVVAPGQEYGEQYF. The DNA for the CDR3 is TGCAGCGTTGTGGCTCCGGGACAGGAGTATGGGGAGCAGTACTTC.

This clonotype was detected a few times. The chain links TRBV6-5 to TRBJ1-3; maybe TRBD1 (5 bases). CDR1 MNHEY and CDR2 SVGAGI come from the germline V gene. V lost 1 base to trimming and J lost 0 bases, with 16 bases between them. The CDR3 covers 18 residues. This CDR3 is CASSYWQGGYFSGNTIYF. DNA for the CDR3: TGTGCCAGCAGTTACTGGCAGGGCGGTTATTTCTCTGGAAACACCATATATTTT.

This clonotype was observed at least ten times. This rearrangement joins TRBV5-1 to TRBJ2-3; 8 bases are a match to TRBD2. J gave up 1 base and V 5 bases, and 3 bases lay outside the gene matches. CDR1 is SGHRS and CDR2 is YFSETQ in the germline V gene. This CDR3 region has 14 residues. The CDR3 loop is CASRETSGTDTQYF. The CDR3 coding sequence is TGCGCCAGCAGGGAGACTAGCGGCACAGATACGCAGTATTTT.

This clonotype has a handful of counts. The chain couples TRBV19 to TRBJ2-3, with 11 nucleotides matching TRBD2. The junction had 6 bases not matched to a gene; V was cut back by 6 bases and J by 1 base. This CDR3 has 16 residues. Germline CDR1 and CDR2: LNHDA and SQIVND (reference sequence). CDR3 protein: CASSPLSGRGTDTQYF. The CDR3 region has the DNA TGTGCCAGTAGCCCCCTTAGCGGGAGGGGCACAGATACGCAGTATTTT.

This rearrangement joins TRBV5-4 to TRBJ2-1; TRBD1 aligns across 12 bases. The V segment lost 4 bases and the J segment 5 bases; nucleotides outside the gene matches: 10. From germline, CDR1 is SGHNT and CDR2 YYREEE (reference sequence). The CDR3 covers 17 residues. In DNA form, the CDR3 reads TGTGCCAGCAGCGCCGGGACAGGGGGCCCCCTTGACAATGAGCAGTTCTTC. Its translation is CASSAGTGGPLDNEQFF.

Concerning this clonotype itself: Possible read error: a much larger clone is one base away. This chain uses TRBV15 with TRBJ2-1; 9 nucleotides match TRBD2. This CDR3 has 17 residues. CDR1 is LNHNV and CDR2 is YYDKDF in the germline V gene (reference sequence). Here the CDR3 reads CVTRRGTSYLSYNEQFF. CDR3 sequence (DNA): TGTGTCACCAGAAGGGGGACTAGCTATTTGTCCTACAATGAGCAGTTCTTC.

The table lists this clonotype with many counts. V gene TRBV3-1 combines with J gene TRBJ2-1; 11 bases line up with TRBD2. CDR1 LGHDT and CDR2 YNNKEL come from the germline V gene (reference sequence). Losses at the gene ends were 3 bases for V and 8 bases for J; bases not matched to a gene: 3. This CDR3 comprises 14 residues. Here the CDR3 DNA reads TGTGCCAGCAGCCAGTCTAGCGGGAGGTATGAGCAGTTCTTC. It yields the protein CASSQSSGRYEQFF.

This clonotype was seen at least ten times. The chain employs TRBV12-3 or TRBV12-4 and TRBJ2-1; D perhaps matches TRBD1 (6 bases). V was shortened by 7 bases and J by 9 bases, with 19 bases between the two germline ends. The CDR3 is made up of 14 amino acids. CDR3 nucleotide sequence: TGTGCCAGCACCAGAGTAGCGTTACAGGGTGAGCAGTTCTTC. Translating it yields CASTRVALQGEQFF.

This clonotype was counted at least ten times. V and J are TRBV14 and TRBJ2-7; D may be TRBD2 (6 bases). This CDR3 has 15 amino acids. CDR1 is SGHDN, CDR2 FVKESK, per germline. The V gene lost 0 bases and the J gene lost 0 bases, with 9 bases spanning the gap. CDR3 sequence: CASSQEASVSYEQYF. In DNA form, the CDR3 reads TGTGCCAGCAGCCAAGAAGCTAGCGTCTCCTACGAGCAGTACTTC.

Regarding this clonotype: A much more abundant neighbour one base away suggests this may be a read error. The V and J genes are TRBV20-1 and TRBJ2-1; 7 positions agree with TRBD2. The J call is doubtful: the DNA matches TRBJ2-7 better. In germline, CDR1 is DFQATT, CDR2 SNEGSKA (reference sequence). The CDR3 spans 15 residues. This CDR3 is CSARPAREVYNEQYF. The CDR3 DNA follows: TGCAGTGCTAGACCGGCTCGGGAGGTCTACAATGAGCAGTACTTC.

This clonotype was counted only a few times. A much bigger clone sits one base away, suggesting this may be a read error. J is TRBJ2-1 and V is TRBV12-5; the D gene could be TRBD1 or TRBD2 (5 bases each). Germline V gene data show CDR1 as LGHNT and CDR2 as FRNRAP. This CDR3 has 15 residues. The CDR3 DNA reads TGTGCTAGTGGTCAATGGGGGAGCTCCTACAATGGGCAGTTCTTC. As protein: CASGQWGSSYNGQFF.

CDR3: CSASYRLETQYF. CDR3 sequence (DNA): TGCAGTGCTAGTTATAGACTAGAGACCCAGTACTTC. The chain combines TRBV20-1 with TRBJ2-5; no firm D call. Germline V gives CDR1 DFQATT, CDR2 SNEGSKA (reference sequence). The CDR3 is made up of 12 amino acids. V lost 3 bases, J lost 4 bases, and 9 bases lay in between.

This clonotype was recorded at least ten times. The chain's CDR3 is CASSLGGGSEETQYF. The CDR3, as DNA: TGTGCCAGCAGTTTGGGGGGCGGGAGTGAGGAGACCCAGTACTTC. The rearrangement uses TRBV27 and TRBJ2-5; possibly TRBD2 for D (7 bases). Germline V gene lookup returns CDR1 MNHEY and CDR2 SMNVEV (reference sequence). The V end lost 3 bases, the J end lost 5 bases, and 16 bases lay between the germline ends. The CDR3 length is 15 residues.

This chain connects TRBV6-1 to TRBJ2-6; D call uncertain. The CDR3 sequence is 15 residues long. The V gene lost 5 bases and the J gene lost 0 bases, with 8 bases spanning the gap. CDR1 is MNHNS and CDR2 is SASEGT in the germline V gene. The CDR3 sequence: CASSPLSSGANVLTF. In nucleotides, the CDR3 is TGTGCCAGCAGTCCTCTGAGCTCTGGGGCCAACGTCCTGACTTTC.

This clonotype was observed at least ten times. The chain has TRBV3-1 and TRBJ2-3, with D possibly being TRBD2 (6 bases). Trimming pared 10 bases from V and 5 bases from J, leaving 16 bases between. The germline gives CDR1 LGHDT, CDR2 YNNKEL (reference sequence). CDR3 length: 13 amino acids. CDR3 bases: TGTGCCACTAAAAAAACGGGAGTAGATACGCAGTATTTT. Protein sequence: CATKKTGVDTQYF.

The CDR3 sequence is CATSDWTSGRTYNEQFF. CDR3 nucleotide sequence: TGTGCCACCAGTGATTGGACTAGCGGGAGGACCTACAATGAGCAGTTCTTC. This rearrangement joins TRBV24-1 to TRBJ2-1, with 14 positions matching TRBD2. Germline lookup yields CDR1 KGHDR and CDR2 SFDVKD. The CDR3 totals 17 residues. J was trimmed by 2 bases and V by 2 bases; bases with no gene match: 1.

This clonotype showed up many times. The V call is TRBV2, the J call TRBJ2-7, with 10 bases matching TRBD2. CDR3 size: 15 residues. V gave up 2 bases and J gave up 2 bases; unmatched junction bases: 3. Germline lookup yields CDR1 SNHLY and CDR2 FYNNEI. CDR3 nucleotides: TGTGCCAGCAGTGAAACTAGCGGGAAGACCTACGAGCAGTACTTC. Protein product: CASSETSGKTYEQYF.

The chain is built from TRBV28 and TRBJ2-7, with 10 bases aligning to TRBD2. The CDR3 runs to 14 residues. Germline V gives CDR1 MDHEN, CDR2 SYDVKM. The trim removed 5 bases at V and 3 bases at J, leaving 4 bases unmatched. The CDR3 spells CASSHGTSDYEQYF. The CDR3 coding sequence is TGTGCCAGCAGTCACGGGACTAGCGACTACGAGCAGTACTTC. Full variable domain (missing parts from reference TRBV28 and TRBJ2-7): DVKVTQSSRYLVKRTGEKVFLECVQDMDHENMFWYRQDPGLGLRLIYFSYDVKMKEKGDIPEGYSVSREKKERFSLILESASTNQTSMYLCASSHGTSDYEQYFGPGTRLTVT.

This clonotype has at least ten counts. The CDR3 region is CASSFIQNGREGPETQYF. CDR3 in DNA: TGTGCCAGCAGCTTCATCCAGAACGGGCGGGAGGGCCCTGAGACCCAGTACTTC. V gene TRBV28 combines with J gene TRBJ2-5, with TRBD2 identical over 9 bases. V dropped 6 bases and J dropped 5; count of bases not matched to a gene: 19. Per the germline V gene, CDR1 is MDHEN and CDR2 is SYDVKM. This CDR3 has 18 residues. The entire variable domain, with the rest obtained from reference TRBV28 and TRBJ2-5, is as follows: DVKVTQSSRYLVKRTGEKVFLECVQDMDHENMFWYRQDPGLGLRLIYFSYDVKMKEKGDIPEGYSVSREKKERFSLILESASTNQTSMYLCASSFIQNGREGPETQYFGPGTRLLVL.

Worth noting for this clonotype: Given a far larger clone just one base away, this is likely a sequencing read error. The chain uses TRBV24-1 and TRBJ2-5; 7 bases line up with TRBD1. The J call may be incorrect, as the DNA end agrees better with TRBJ2-7. This CDR3 spans 15 amino acids. Germline V lookup: CDR1 KGHDR, CDR2 SFDVKD. The CDR3 protein is CATSDSGTETYEQYF. The CDR3 nucleotides are TGTGCCACCAGTGACTCCGGGACAGAGACCTACGAGCAGTACTTC.

This clonotype was seen many times. The gene calls are TRBV7-9 and TRBJ2-3; TRBD2 agrees at 8 bases. Looked up from germline, CDR1 is SEHNR and CDR2 is FQNEAQ (reference sequence). Trimming at V came to 2 bases and at J to 2 bases, leaving 15 bases not matched to a gene. The CDR3 contains 19 residues. Written as DNA, the CDR3 is TGTGCCAGCAGCTTAAAATCCCCGGGAGGGCCGACTCCCACAGATACGCAGTATTTT. Translating gives CASSLKSPGGPTPTDTQYF.

This clonotype has ten or more counts. The rearrangement links TRBV6-1 to TRBJ2-7, with D uncertain. Between the trimmed V and J ends, which lost 5 bases and 5 bases, there was a span of 13 bases. This CDR3 is built from 13 residues. The germline V gene has CDR1 MNHNS and CDR2 SASEGT. The chain's CDR3 is CASSRSRNHEQYF. In nucleotides, the CDR3 is TGTGCCAGCAGTAGATCTAGAAATCACGAGCAGTACTTC.

This clonotype was seen at least ten times. The rearrangement joins TRBV27 to TRBJ2-1; D not certain. There are 11 residues in the CDR3. Between the trimmed V and J ends, which lost 6 bases and 4 bases, there was a span of 4 bases. Germline CDR1 reads MNHEY; CDR2 reads SMNVEV (reference sequence). The CDR3 protein is CASSEYNEQFF. In DNA, the CDR3 is TGTGCCAGCAGCGAATACAATGAGCAGTTCTTC.

The chain uses TRBV14 and TRBJ2-1; 11 bases match TRBD2. The CDR3 consists of 15 residues. V trimming: 5 bases; J trimming: 8 bases; junction bases outside the gene matches: 8. Germline assignment: CDR1 SGHDN and CDR2 FVKESK. The CDR3 nucleotides are TGTGCCAGCAGCGGTCGGAGACTAGCGGGATATGAGCAGTTCTTC. Protein: CASSGRRLAGYEQFF.

As concerns this clonotype: A much more abundant neighbour one base away suggests this may be a read error. The rearrangement joins TRBV20-1 to TRBJ2-7; 8 positions match TRBD2. Per germline, CDR1 DFQATT and CDR2 SNEGSKA (reference sequence). The V and J ends lost 0 bases and 7 bases, in that order; junction bases with no gene match: 11. This CDR3 has 15 amino acids. The CDR3 sequence: CSARDPREGVGEQYF. The DNA for the CDR3 is TGCAGTGCTAGAGATCCTCGGGAGGGCGTGGGTGAGCAGTACTTC.

The V call is TRBV6-2 or TRBV6-3, the J call TRBJ2-1; D may be TRBD1 or TRBD2 (6 bases each). The CDR3 covers 16 residues. V shed 0 bases and J shed 2 bases, with 11 bases lying between them. Germline values: CDR1 MNHEY, CDR2 SVGEGT. CDR3 sequence (DNA): TGTGCCAGCAGTTACTCATTCGGGGGCACCTACAATGAGCAGTTCTTC. It translates to CASSYSFGGTYNEQFF.

This clonotype was counted many times. The chain links TRBV7-8 to TRBJ1-2, with TRBD1 as a possible D gene (6 bases). The CDR3 loop spans 14 amino acids. Germline V gene lookup returns CDR1 SGHVS and CDR2 FQNEAQ. Trimming cost V 5 bases and J 3 bases, with 13 bases left between them. CDR3 in DNA: TGTGCCAGCAGCCTAACAGGGTTGGACTATGGCTACACCTTC. Its protein is CASSLTGLDYGYTF.

In its sample, this clonotype was seen many times. This sequence joins TRBV30 and TRBJ1-5, with a possible D match to TRBD1 (6 bases). Trimming took off 2 bases at V and 6 bases at J, with 8 bases between the two ends. The germline V gene encodes CDR1 GTSNPN and CDR2 SVGIG (reference sequence). The CDR3 has 12 residues. The CDR3 loop is CAWSQGFQPQHF. DNA for the CDR3: TGTGCCTGGAGTCAGGGGTTTCAGCCCCAGCATTTT.

About this clonotype itself: A read error may be the cause here, since a much bigger clone is one base away. J is TRBJ2-3 and V is TRBV7-9; either TRBD1 or TRBD2 may supply D (5 bases each). CDR1 is SEHNR, CDR2 FQNEAQ, per germline (reference sequence). This CDR3 region has 16 residues. In nucleotides, the CDR3 is TGCGCCAGCAGCTTGGGACCAAGCCAAATCACAGATACGCAGTATTTT. Protein product: CASSLGPSQITDTQYF.

This clonotype occurred a few times. Because it lacks the conserved phenylalanine or tryptophan at the end, this CDR3 is likely a read error. The chain combines TRBV6-2 or TRBV6-3 with TRBJ2-5, with D perhaps matching TRBD2 (6 bases). CDR1 is MNHEY, CDR2 SVGEGT, per germline. This CDR3 has 15 residues. V was pared by 2 bases and J by 4 bases, with 14 bases between. The CDR3 DNA is TGTGCCAGCAGTTACAGGGAGGTGGGAGGAGAGACCCAGTACCTC. It specifies CASSYREVGGETQYL.